These T cell receptor beta chains were read from a single sample in a study of T cell responses to AZD1222 COVID-19 vaccine. Sequenced by immunoSEQ multiplex PCR; TCRdb stores in-frame clones only, minus some. The sample yields approximately 150,000 clones, more than 80% seen once. The material was peripheral blood, obtained 28 days after the second dose of the MenACWY control vaccine. The origin of the receptors is an adult who received the MenACWY meningococcal vaccine as a control. Both conserved end residues are part of each CDR3. A D gene is named only where the DNA matches it firmly. Only part of the rows carry a size: once, few, many, or a class if the clone is expanded.

>TRBV10-2|-|TRBD2|TRBJ2-7
CASSRTSGSDEQYF
>TRBV9|-|-|TRBJ2-7
CASSVGPAREQYF
>TRBV18|-|-|TRBJ1-6
CASSPPSYNSPLHF
>TRBV6-5|-|-|TRBJ2-6
CASRQTGGANVLTF
>TRBV3-1/TRBV3-2|-|TRBD2|TRBJ2-2
CASSPRAGGLSGELFF
>TRBV30|-|-|TRBJ2-7
CAWSPTFYEQYF
>TRBV10-1|few|-|TRBJ1-1
CASSEGFAEAFF
>TRBV4-3|few|TRBD2|TRBJ2-3
CASSATLAGTDTQYF
>TRBV2|-|TRBD1|TRBJ1-3
CASSRGSGNTIYF
>TRBV2|-|-|TRBJ1-4
CASLLEGMSEKLFF
>TRBV6-5|-|TRBD1|TRBJ1-4
CASSWDRTNEKLFF
>TRBV28|-|-|TRBJ2-1
CATRGDLVQFF
>TRBV27|once|-|TRBJ1-5
CASSFVGGQTYQPQHF
>TRBV30|-|-|TRBJ2-5
CAWSLRETQYF
>TRBV28|-|TRBD2|TRBJ2-3
CASSLSHQAGGRTDTQYF
>TRBV27|-|-|TRBJ2-4
CASSLVSRGKNIQYF
>TRBV28|-|TRBD1|TRBJ1-5
CASSLWGGQGDQPQHF
>TRBV29-1|-|TRBD1|TRBJ1-2
CSVEGGQTIYGYTF
>TRBV5-6|-|-|TRBJ2-7
CASSLFDLVSYEQYF
>TRBV10-2|-|TRBD1|TRBJ2-7
CASKTGQGIMMVSEQYF
>TRBV28|-|-|TRBJ2-2
CASSLDPGTGELFF
>TRBV29-1|-|-|TRBJ2-7
CSAGGGQLFYEQYF